This T cell receptor beta chain was obtained from a study of blood T cell repertoires in COVID-19. Study-level background: Whether acute or convalescent, the COVID-19 samples came from the United States, Italy and Spain. In each case, the material was cDNA or gDNA derived from T cells, B-cell-depleted T cells, or PBMCs.

In the study's own analysis: Estimation of nucleated cell counts was performed using reference gene primer amplification. The repertoire was sequenced with immunoSEQ multiplex PCR; TCRdb's copy has only in-frame clones and lacks some. V and J calls and clone size follow that table, whereas D and trimming were derived from the DNA. The sample contains 75,000 to 100,000 clones, about 90% of which appear only once. Germline CDR1 and CDR2: SEHNR and FQNEAQ (reference sequence). The CDR3 totals 14 residues. V shed 5 bases and J 3 bases; nucleotides not matched to a gene: 4. The specimen sequenced was peripheral blood. This chain links TRBV7-9 with TRBJ1-5; 7 bases are a match to TRBD1. The receptor's source is a human donor in a cohort sampled during active COVID-19. CDR3 DNA sequence: TGTGCCAGCAGCCCACAGGGGAACAATCAGCCCCAGCATTTT. Amino acid sequence: CASSPQGNNQPQHF. The complete variable domain, with remaining parts taken from reference TRBV7-9 and TRBJ1-5, reads DTGVSQNPRHKITKRGQNVTFRCDPISEHNRLYWYRQTLGQGPEFLTYFQNEAQLEKSRLLSDRFSAERPKGSFSTLEIQRTEQGDSAMYLCASSPQGNNQPQHFGDGTRLSIL.